A selection of T cell receptor beta chains follows, all from one sample in a study of cytomegalovirus exposure and HLA in healthy donors. Clones were sequenced by immunoSEQ multiplex PCR, and TCRdb holds only the in-frame ones, with some missing. This sample has over 80,000 clones, with about 69% found just once. The sample was PBMCs. The receptors stem from a woman younger than 35 in good health and CMV-seropositive. Both conserved end residues are part of each CDR3. A D gene is named only where the DNA matches it firmly. Some rows have no size entry. The others give once, few or many, or a class for an expanded clone.

CDR3 length	clone size	V gene	D gene	J gene	CDR3 protein	CDR3 DNA
15	NA	TRBV6-5	TRBD1	TRBJ1-1	CASRWTGPGATEAFF	TGTGCCAGCAGATGGACAGGCCCAGGGGCGACTGAAGCTTTCTTT
15	few	TRBV6-4	TRBD1	TRBJ2-1	CASSDSTGGYNEQFF	TGTGCCAGCAGTGACTCGACAGGGGGCTACAATGAGCAGTTCTTC
15	NA	TRBV27	NA	TRBJ2-7	CASRPQWDKTYEQYF	TGTGCCAGCAGACCCCAATGGGACAAGACCTACGAGCAGTACTTC
15	NA	TRBV7-9	TRBD1	TRBJ2-7	CSSSYGQGAVSEQYF	TGTTCCAGCAGCTACGGACAGGGGGCGGTGAGCGAGCAGTACTTC
15	NA	TRBV5-1	TRBD2	TRBJ2-5	CASSLRSGSGETQYF	TGCGCCAGCAGCTTGCGGAGCGGGAGTGGGGAGACCCAGTACTTC
14	NA	TRBV6-5	NA	TRBJ1-1	CASSPIGRNTEAFF	TGTGCCAGCAGCCCCATTGGTAGGAACACTGAAGCTTTCTTT
14	NA	TRBV13	NA	TRBJ1-5	CASSQGTENQPQHF	TGTGCCAGCAGCCAGGGGACGGAGAATCAGCCCCAGCATTTT
14	NA	TRBV6-6	TRBD1	TRBJ1-4	CASSPTGLNEKLFF	TGTGCCAGCAGTCCGACAGGGCTTAATGAAAAACTGTTTTTT
14	few	TRBV4-1	NA	TRBJ2-1	CASSPIGRPEGQFF	TGCGCCAGCAGCCCCATTGGACGCCCGGAGGGGCAGTTCTTC
16	NA	TRBV6-5	TRBD2	TRBJ2-1	CASSSLAGAAYNEQFF	TGTGCCAGCAGTTCTCTAGCGGGAGCAGCCTACAATGAGCAGTTCTTC
11	NA	TRBV7-2	NA	TRBJ2-7	CASTQGYEQYF	TGTGCCAGCACTCAGGGCTACGAGCAGTACTTC
16	NA	TRBV9	TRBD2	TRBJ2-1	CASSLVLAGGTDEQFF	TGTGCCAGCAGCCTGGTACTAGCGGGAGGGACCGATGAGCAGTTCTTC
12	NA	TRBV28	NA	TRBJ1-1	CASSLGTGRAFF	TGTGCCAGCAGTTTAGGGACCGGGAGGGCTTTCTTT